One sample yielded the 5 T cell receptor beta chains listed below, sequenced in a study of blood T cell repertoires in COVID-19. The protocol was immunoSEQ multiplex PCR, while the TCRdb copy is restricted to in-frame clones and leaves out a portion. The sample holds 200,000 to 300,000 clones, roughly 90% seen once. The specimen was peripheral blood. The receptors here all came from a man in his 60s who had recovered from COVID-19.

J is TRBJ2-1 and V is TRBV5-6; TRBD1 agrees at 7 bases. Germline V CDR1 and CDR2: SGHDT, YYEEEE. The CDR3 has 13 amino acids. Trimming at V came to 4 bases and at J to 9 bases, leaving 7 bases not matched to a gene. The chain's CDR3 is CASSGTALGEQFF. Here the CDR3 DNA reads TGTGCCAGCAGCGGGACAGCTCTTGGTGAGCAGTTCTTC.

J is TRBJ2-5 and V is TRBV3-1 (or the pseudogene TRBV3-2); 10 bases map to TRBD2. This CDR3 has 16 residues. Germline V gene sequence: CDR1 LGHDT, CDR2 YNNKEL (reference sequence). Trimming cost V 0 bases and J 5 bases; bases outside gene matches: 6. The CDR3 nucleotides read TGTGCCAGCAGCCAAGAGGCCCTAGCGGGGGTTGAGACCCAGTACTTC. Encoded protein: CASSQEALAGVETQYF.

The V gene is TRBV28, the J gene TRBJ2-4, with D possibly matching TRBD1 (5 bases). Germline assignment: CDR1 MDHEN and CDR2 SYDVKM. V lost 10 bases to trimming and J lost 0 bases, with 19 bases between them. This CDR3 has 16 residues. CDR3 region: CAIKRQGPTAKNIQYF. As DNA, the CDR3 is TGTGCCATCAAACGTCAGGGCCCAACAGCCAAAAACATTCAGTACTTC.

This rearrangement joins TRBV5-1 to TRBJ2-2, with D perhaps matching TRBD1 (6 bases). Germline assignment: CDR1 SGHRS and CDR2 YFSETQ. V gave up 5 bases and J gave up 5 bases, with 13 bases separating them. The CDR3 length is 14 residues. The CDR3 bases are TGCGCCAGCAGTTACGACAGGAGGACCGGGGAGCTGTTTTTT. Its protein product is CASSYDRRTGELFF. The variable domain in full, completed from reference TRBV5-1 and TRBJ2-2, reads KAGVTQTPRYLIKTRGQQVTLSCSPISGHRSVSWYQQTPGQGLQFLFEYFSETQRNKGNFPGRFSGRQFSNSRSEMNVSTLELGDSALYLCASSYDRRTGELFFGEGSRLTVL.

The chain couples TRBV21-1 to TRBJ2-1; the table's D gene call, TRBD2, was not cross checked with the DNA. TRBV21-1 is a pseudogene. There are 14 residues in the CDR3. DNA of the CDR3: TGTGCCAGCAGCCCCGGAGCGTACTACAATGAGCAGTTCTTC. It codes for CASSPGAYYNEQFF.